This T cell receptor (beta chain) derives from a study of blood T cell repertoires in COVID-19. Study context: The United States, Italy and Spain were the sources of the acute and convalescent COVID-19 samples.

The CDR3 runs 13 residues. Trimming at V came to 6 bases and at J to 6 bases, leaving 6 bases not matched to a gene. Germline CDR1 reads SNHLY; CDR2 reads FYNNEI. Researchers sorted participants into cohorts using their self-reported clinical history. The assay was immunoSEQ multiplex PCR, and TCRdb's table has in-frame clones only and misses some. The table records some 250,000 clones, over 85% of them present only once. This sequence originates from a woman between 25 and 40 years old with acute COVID-19. Sequencing used PBMCs or T cells enriched from blood (not recorded which). The J gene is TRBJ1-1, the V gene TRBV2, with 8 bases matching TRBD1. This CDR3 reads CASRPQGAPEAFF. The CDR3 coding sequence is TGTGCCAGCAGACCGCAGGGGGCCCCTGAAGCTTTCTTT.